The text below deals with one T cell receptor (beta chain). The table came from immunoSEQ multiplex PCR; TCRdb's copy has only in-frame clones and leaves some out. The sample has 65,000 to 80,000 clones; roughly 85% are singletons. These data originate in a study of OX40 agonist ivuxolimab in advanced cancers. The CDR3 contains 14 residues. Trimming stripped 4 bases from V and 7 bases from J, with 13 bases between. Germline CDR1 is MDHEN and CDR2 is SYDVKM. The chain recombines TRBV28 with TRBJ1-4; no reliable D call. The receptor's source is an adult with an advanced solid tumor such as melanoma, head and neck, liver or kidney cancer. The specimen was CD4+ or CD8+ T cells sorted from blood, collected in a trial of the OX40 agonist ivuxolimab. CDR3 sequence: CASSWHPPGEKLFF. Here the CDR3 DNA reads TGTGCCAGCAGTTGGCATCCCCCCGGTGAAAAACTGTTTTTT. The complete variable domain, with remaining parts taken from reference TRBV28 and TRBJ1-4, reads DVKVTQSSRYLVKRTGEKVFLECVQDMDHENMFWYRQDPGLGLRLIYFSYDVKMKEKGDIPEGYSVSREKKERFSLILESASTNQTSMYLCASSWHPPGEKLFFGSGTQLSVL.